The present T cell receptor beta chain was sequenced within a study of blood T cell repertoires in COVID-19. Overall study context: T cells, B-cell-depleted T cells, or PBMCs provided the cDNA or gDNA that served as material.

Using immunoSEQ multiplex PCR, the repertoire was profiled, and TCRdb retains in-frame clones only, with some absent. The data contain around 250,000 clones, around 90% of them seen just once; the ten biggest clones take up over 0.75%. Trimming cost V 3 bases and J 1 base; bases outside gene matches: 10. Germline V CDR1 and CDR2: SGHRS, YFSETQ. This CDR3 comprises 17 residues. The receptor comes from a man aged 50-60 years who had been exposed to COVID-19. The V gene is TRBV5-1, the J gene TRBJ1-2, with 9 bases identical to TRBD1. Sample: PBMCs or T cells enriched from blood (not recorded which). The CDR3 DNA sequence: TGCGCCAGCAGCTCGGGGACAGGGCGCCGAAATAACTATGGCTACACCTTC. It yields the protein CASSSGTGRRNNYGYTF. Variable domain in full (rest from reference TRBV5-1 and TRBJ1-2): KAGVTQTPRYLIKTRGQQVTLSCSPISGHRSVSWYQQTPGQGLQFLFEYFSETQRNKGNFPGRFSGRQFSNSRSEMNVSTLELGDSALYLCASSSGTGRRNNYGYTFGSGTRLTVV.